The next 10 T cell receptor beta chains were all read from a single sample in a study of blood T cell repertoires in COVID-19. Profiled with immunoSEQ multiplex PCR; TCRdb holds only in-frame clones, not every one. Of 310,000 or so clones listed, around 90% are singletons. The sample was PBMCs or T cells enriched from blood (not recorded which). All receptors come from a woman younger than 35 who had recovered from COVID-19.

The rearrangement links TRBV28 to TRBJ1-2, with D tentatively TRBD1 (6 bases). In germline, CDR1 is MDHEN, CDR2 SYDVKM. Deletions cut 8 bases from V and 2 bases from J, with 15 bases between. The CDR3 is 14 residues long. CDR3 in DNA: TGTGCCAGCCATACAGGGACCTCAAACTATGGCTACACCTTC. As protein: CASHTGTSNYGYTF.

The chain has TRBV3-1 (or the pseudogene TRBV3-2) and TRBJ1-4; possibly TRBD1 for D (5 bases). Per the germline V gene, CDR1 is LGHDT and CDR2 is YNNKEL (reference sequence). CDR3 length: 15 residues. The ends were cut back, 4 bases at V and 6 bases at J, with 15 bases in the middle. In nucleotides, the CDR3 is TGTGCCAGCAGCCTTGCAGGGAATCGGTATGAAAAACTGTTTTTT. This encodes CASSLAGNRYEKLFF.

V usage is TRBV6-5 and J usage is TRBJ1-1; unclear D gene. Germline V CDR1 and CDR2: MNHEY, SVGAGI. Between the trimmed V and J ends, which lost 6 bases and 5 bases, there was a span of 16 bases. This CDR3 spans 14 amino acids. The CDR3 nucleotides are TGTGCCAGCAGGCTTACCTTCGGGAGGACTGAAGCTTTCTTT. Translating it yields CASRLTFGRTEAFF.

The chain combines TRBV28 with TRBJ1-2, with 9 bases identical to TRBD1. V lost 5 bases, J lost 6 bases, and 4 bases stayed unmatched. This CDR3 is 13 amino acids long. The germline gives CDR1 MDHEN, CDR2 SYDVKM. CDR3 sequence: CASSPWTGDGYTF. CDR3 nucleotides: TGTGCCAGCAGTCCGTGGACAGGGGATGGCTACACCTTC.

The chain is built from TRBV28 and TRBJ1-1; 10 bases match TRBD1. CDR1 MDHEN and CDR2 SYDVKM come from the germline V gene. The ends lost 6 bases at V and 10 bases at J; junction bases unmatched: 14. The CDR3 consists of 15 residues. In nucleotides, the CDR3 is TGTGCCAGCAGCCCGGGACAGGGGTTCCGGTGGCGAGCTTTCTTT. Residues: CASSPGQGFRWRAFF.

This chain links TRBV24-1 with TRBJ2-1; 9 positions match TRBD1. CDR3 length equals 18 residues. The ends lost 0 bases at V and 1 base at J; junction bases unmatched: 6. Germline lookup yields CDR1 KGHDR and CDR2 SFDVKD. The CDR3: CATSDLGTGKGSYNEQFF. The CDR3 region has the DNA TGTGCCACCAGTGATTTGGGGACAGGGAAGGGTTCCTACAATGAGCAGTTCTTC.

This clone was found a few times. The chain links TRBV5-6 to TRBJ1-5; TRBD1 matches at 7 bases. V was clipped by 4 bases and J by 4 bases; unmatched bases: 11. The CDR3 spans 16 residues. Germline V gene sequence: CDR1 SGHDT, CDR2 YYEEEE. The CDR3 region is CASSRGPGQVNQPQHF. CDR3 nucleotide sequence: TGTGCCAGCAGCCGGGGACCTGGACAGGTGAATCAGCCCCAGCATTTT.

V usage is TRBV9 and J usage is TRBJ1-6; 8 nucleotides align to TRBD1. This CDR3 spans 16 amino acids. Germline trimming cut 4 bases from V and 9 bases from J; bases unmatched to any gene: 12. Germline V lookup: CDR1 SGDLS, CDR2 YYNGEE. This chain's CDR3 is CASSPAGQGMTSPLHF. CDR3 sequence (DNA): TGTGCCAGCAGCCCCGCTGGACAGGGCATGACTTCACCCCTCCACTTT. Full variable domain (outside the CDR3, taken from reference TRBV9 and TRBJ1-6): DSGVTQTPKHLITATGQRVTLRCSPRSGDLSVYWYQQSLDQGLQFLIQYYNGEERAKGNILERFSAQQFPDLHSELNLSSLELGDSALYFCASSPAGQGMTSPLHFGNGTRLTVT.

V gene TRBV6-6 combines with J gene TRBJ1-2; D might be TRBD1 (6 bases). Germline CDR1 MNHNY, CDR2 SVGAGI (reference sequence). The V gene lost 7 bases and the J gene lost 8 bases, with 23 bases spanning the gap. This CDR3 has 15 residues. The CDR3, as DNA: TGTGCCAGCACCTCCGCGGACAGCCCAAGGGGCGGCTACACCTTC. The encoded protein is CASTSADSPRGGYTF.

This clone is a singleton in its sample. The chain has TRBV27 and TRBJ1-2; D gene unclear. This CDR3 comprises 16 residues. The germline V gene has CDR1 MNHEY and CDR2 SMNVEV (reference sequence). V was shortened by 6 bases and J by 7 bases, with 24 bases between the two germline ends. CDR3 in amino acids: CASRPRGATLDGGYTF. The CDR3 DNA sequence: TGTGCCAGCAGACCCCGAGGAGCCACTCTTGATGGTGGCTACACCTTC.